This T cell receptor beta chain was identified in a study of T cell changes during pregnancy in multiple sclerosis. Only in-frame clones appear in the TCRdb table, and some are missing; sequencing was by immunoSEQ multiplex PCR. The sample has approximately 93,000 clones; under 95% are singletons. This specimen consisted of peripheral blood, obtained before pregnancy. This receptor was taken from a female donor with multiple sclerosis, enrolled in a pregnancy study.

The CDR3 spells CASSSLAGTEAFF. CDR3 nucleotide sequence: TGTGCCAGCAGCTCCTTAGCGGGCACTGAAGCTTTCTTT. The chain carries TRBV5-4 and TRBJ1-1; the D is unclear. V shed 3 bases and J shed 4 bases, with 10 bases lying between them. The germline V gene encodes CDR1 SGHNT and CDR2 YYREEE (reference sequence). The CDR3 runs 13 residues.